The 2 T cell receptor beta chains given below trace back to one sample, sequenced in a study of control samples from healthy donors and cancer patients. Assay used: immunoSEQ multiplex PCR; TCRdb lists only in-frame clones, some missing. The sample carries roughly 150,000 clones, about nine tenths recorded once. Sequencing used blood. The receptors come from a man aged 25 to 45 in good health.

The J gene is TRBJ2-2, the V gene TRBV19; 9 bases align to TRBD2. From germline, CDR1 is LNHDA and CDR2 SQIVND (reference sequence). V lost 2 bases to trimming and J lost 3 bases; unmatched junction nucleotides: 7. There are 17 residues in the CDR3. CDR3 DNA sequence: TGTGCCAGTAGTATACGGGCGGGAGGGCCCGACACCGGGGAGCTGTTTTTT. As protein: CASSIRAGGPDTGELFF. The variable domain in full, with the rest retrieved from reference TRBV19 and TRBJ2-2, is DGGITQSPKYLFRKEGQNVTLSCEQNLNHDAMYWYRQDPGQGLRLIYYSQIVNDFQKGDIAEGYSVSREKKESFPLTVTSAQKNPTAFYLCASSIRAGGPDTGELFFGEGSRLTVL.

This clone has ten or more counts. The chain combines TRBV30 with TRBJ1-1; D is unclear. Germline CDR1 reads GTSNPN; CDR2 reads SVGIG (reference sequence). The CDR3 is 13 amino acids. Trimming stripped 0 bases from V and 3 bases from J, with 8 bases between. The CDR3 DNA reads TGTGCCTGGAGTGTATCGCAGGACACTGAAGCTTTCTTT. It translates to CAWSVSQDTEAFF.